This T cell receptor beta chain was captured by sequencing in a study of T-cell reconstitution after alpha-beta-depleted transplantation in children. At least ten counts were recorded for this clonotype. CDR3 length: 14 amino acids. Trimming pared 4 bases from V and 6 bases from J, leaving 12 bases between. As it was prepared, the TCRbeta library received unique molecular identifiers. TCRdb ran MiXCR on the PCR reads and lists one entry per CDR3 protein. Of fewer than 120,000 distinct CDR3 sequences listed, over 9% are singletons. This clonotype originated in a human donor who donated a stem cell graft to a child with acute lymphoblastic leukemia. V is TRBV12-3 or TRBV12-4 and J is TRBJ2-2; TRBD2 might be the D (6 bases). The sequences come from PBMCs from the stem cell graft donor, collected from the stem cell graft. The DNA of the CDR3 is TGTGCCAGCAGTTCTCTCTCGGGGGCCGGGGAGCTGTTTTTT. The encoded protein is CASSSLSGAGELFF.